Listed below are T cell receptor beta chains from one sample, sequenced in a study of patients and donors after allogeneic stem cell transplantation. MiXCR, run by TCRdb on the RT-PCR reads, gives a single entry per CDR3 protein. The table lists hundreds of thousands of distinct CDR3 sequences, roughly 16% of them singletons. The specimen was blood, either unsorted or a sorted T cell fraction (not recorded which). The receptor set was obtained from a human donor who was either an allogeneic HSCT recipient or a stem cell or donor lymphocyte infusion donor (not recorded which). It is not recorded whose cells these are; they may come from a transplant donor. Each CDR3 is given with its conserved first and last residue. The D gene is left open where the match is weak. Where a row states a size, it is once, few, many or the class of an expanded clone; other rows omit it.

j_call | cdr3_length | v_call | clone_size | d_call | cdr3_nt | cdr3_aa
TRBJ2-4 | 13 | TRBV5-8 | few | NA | TGTGCCAGCAGATTCCCGGGGGAGAGCATTCAGTACTTC | CASRFPGESIQYF
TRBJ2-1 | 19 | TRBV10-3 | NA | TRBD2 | TGTGCCATCAGTGAGTGGGGACTAGCGGGAGGCCCCTCCTACAATGAGCAGTTCTTC | CAISEWGLAGGPSYNEQFF
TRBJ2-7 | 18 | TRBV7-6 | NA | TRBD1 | TGTGCCAGCAGCTTAGACTTGGGACAGGGGGCAAAGACTAGTCGGCAGTACTTC | CASSLDLGQGAKTSRQYF
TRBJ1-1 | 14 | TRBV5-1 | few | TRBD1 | TGCGCCAGCAGCCGCCCAGGGGGTAGCACTGAAGCTTTCTTT | CASSRPGGSTEAFF
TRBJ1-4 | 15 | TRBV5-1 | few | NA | TGCGCCAGCAGCCGGGCGGGGCCAACTAATGAAAAACTGTTTTTT | CASSRAGPTNEKLFF
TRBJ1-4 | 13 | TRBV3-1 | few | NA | TGTGCCAGCAGCCAGAGGGGACCGGGAGGACTGTTTTTT | CASSQRGPGGLFF
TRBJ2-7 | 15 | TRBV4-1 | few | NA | TGCGCCAGCAGCCAAGACCCGACCCTGCCTGGCGAGCAGTACTTC | CASSQDPTLPGEQYF
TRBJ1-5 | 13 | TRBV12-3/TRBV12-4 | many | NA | TGTGCCAGCACCCCATCGGCGGTTCAGCCCCAGCATTTT | CASTPSAVQPQHF
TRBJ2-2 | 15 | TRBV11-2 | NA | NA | TGTGCCAGCAGCGATTGGGGGCGTAGCACCGGGGAGCTGTTTTTT | CASSDWGRSTGELFF
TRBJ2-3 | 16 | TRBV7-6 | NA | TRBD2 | TGTGCCAGCAGCTTATTTGCGGGAGAAGGGACAGATACGCAGTATTTT | CASSLFAGEGTDTQYF
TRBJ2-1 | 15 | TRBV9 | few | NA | TGTGCCAGCCACAGTACAGGTGACTCCTACAATGAGCAGTTCTTC | CASHSTGDSYNEQFF
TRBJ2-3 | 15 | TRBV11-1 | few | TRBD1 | TGTGCCAGCAGAACTGGGACAGCGCCCTCAGATACGCAGTATTTT | CASRTGTAPSDTQYF
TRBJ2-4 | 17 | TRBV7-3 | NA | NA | TGTGCCAGCAGCTTATCGGGCGGGGGCTTAGCCAAAAACATTCAGTACTTC | CASSLSGGGLAKNIQYF
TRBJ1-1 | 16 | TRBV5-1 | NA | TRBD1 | TGCGCCAGCAGCTTGGGGGGACAGTTCATGAACACTGAAGCTTTCTTT | CASSLGGQFMNTEAFF
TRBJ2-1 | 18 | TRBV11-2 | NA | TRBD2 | TGTGCCAGCAGCAATAGAGTGGCTAGCGGGGCCCGCTTGGGTGAGCAGTTCTTC | CASSNRVASGARLGEQFF
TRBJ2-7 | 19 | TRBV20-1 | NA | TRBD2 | TGCAGTGCTAGAGATGGGATCCGGGAGACTAGCGGCAGCTCCTACGAGCAGTACTTC | CSARDGIRETSGSSYEQYF
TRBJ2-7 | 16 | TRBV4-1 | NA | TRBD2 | TGCGCCAGCAGCCAAGAGAGACTAGCGGGAGCTAACGAGCAGTACTTC | CASSQERLAGANEQYF
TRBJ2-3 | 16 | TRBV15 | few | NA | TGTGCCACCAGCAGGATGCACACAACAAACGCCAATACGCAGTATTTT | CATSRMHTTNANTQYF
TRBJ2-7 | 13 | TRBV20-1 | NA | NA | TGCAGTGCTAGGGGCAGGTTAACCTACGAGCAGTACTTC | CSARGRLTYEQYF
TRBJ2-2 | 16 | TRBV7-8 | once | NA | TGTGCCAGCAGCTTAAGACTGTCCGTTGGGAGCGGGGAGCTGTTTTTT | CASSLRLSVGSGELFF
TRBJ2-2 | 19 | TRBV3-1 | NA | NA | NA | CASSQLRWLAGSGPGSCFF
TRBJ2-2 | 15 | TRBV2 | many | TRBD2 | TGTGCCAGCAGTCACGGACTAGCGGACACCGGGGAGCTGTTTTTT | CASSHGLADTGELFF